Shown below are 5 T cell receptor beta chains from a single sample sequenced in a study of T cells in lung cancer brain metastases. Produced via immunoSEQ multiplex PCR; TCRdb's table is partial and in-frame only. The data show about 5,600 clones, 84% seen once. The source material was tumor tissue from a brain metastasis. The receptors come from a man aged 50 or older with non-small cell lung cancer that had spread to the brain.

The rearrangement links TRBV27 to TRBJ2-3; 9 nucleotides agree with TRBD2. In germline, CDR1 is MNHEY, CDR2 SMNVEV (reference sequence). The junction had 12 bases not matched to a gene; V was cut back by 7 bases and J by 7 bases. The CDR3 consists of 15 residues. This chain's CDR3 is CASIPGGGGRYTQYF. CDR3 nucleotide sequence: TGTGCCAGCATCCCAGGCGGGGGGGGCCGGTATACGCAGTATTTT.

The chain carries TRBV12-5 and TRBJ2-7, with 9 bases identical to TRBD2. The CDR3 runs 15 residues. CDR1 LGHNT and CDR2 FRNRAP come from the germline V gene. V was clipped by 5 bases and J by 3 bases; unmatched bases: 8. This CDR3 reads CASGPRQRGDYEQYF. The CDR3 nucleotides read TGTGCTAGTGGTCCCAGGCAGCGGGGGGACTACGAGCAGTACTTC.

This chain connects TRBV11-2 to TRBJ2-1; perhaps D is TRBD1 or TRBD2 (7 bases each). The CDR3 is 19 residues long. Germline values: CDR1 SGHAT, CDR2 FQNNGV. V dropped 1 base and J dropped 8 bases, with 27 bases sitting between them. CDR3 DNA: TGTGCCAGCAGCTTAGTATCGGGGGGTTGGATAGGGGGCTTCGATGAGCAGTTCTTC. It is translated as CASSLVSGGWIGGFDEQFF.

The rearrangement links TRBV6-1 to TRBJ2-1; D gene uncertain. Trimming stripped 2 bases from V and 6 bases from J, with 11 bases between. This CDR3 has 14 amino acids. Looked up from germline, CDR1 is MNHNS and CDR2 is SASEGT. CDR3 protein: CASSEMGITNEQFF. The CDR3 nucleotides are TGTGCCAGCAGTGAAATGGGGATCACCAATGAGCAGTTCTTC.

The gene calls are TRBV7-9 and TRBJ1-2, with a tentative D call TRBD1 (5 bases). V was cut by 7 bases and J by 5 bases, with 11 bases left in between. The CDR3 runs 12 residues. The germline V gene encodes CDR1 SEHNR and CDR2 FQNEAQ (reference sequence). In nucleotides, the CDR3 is TGTGCCAGCACCGGGGGGGGGTATGGCTACACCTTC. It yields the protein CASTGGGYGYTF.